This is a list of T cell receptor beta chains from one sample in a study of cytomegalovirus exposure and HLA in healthy donors. The protocol was immunoSEQ multiplex PCR, while the TCRdb copy is restricted to in-frame clones and leaves out a portion. The data show about 140,000 clones, 86% seen once. Sequencing was performed on PBMCs. These receptors all stem from a man between 18 and 35 years old in good health and CMV-seronegative. Each CDR3 is given with its conserved first and last residue. Each record gives: CDR3 length, J gene, V gene, clone size, D gene, CDR3 protein, CDR3 DNA. D genes are given only for firm matches. Clone size is stated in some rows and not others, as once, few, many or a class when expanded.

>19|TRBJ2-1|TRBV4-1|-|TRBD2
CASSLRGSGGSSSYNEQFF
TGCGCCAGCAGCCTGCGAGGGAGCGGGGGGAGTAGCTCCTACAATGAGCAGTTCTTC
>16|TRBJ2-3|TRBV18|-|TRBD1
CASSPSSGGAAGTQYF
TGTGCCAGCTCACCTTCTTCAGGGGGCGCGGCAGGTACGCAGTATTTT
>13|TRBJ2-7|TRBV5-4|-|TRBD1
CASSPEQGNEQYF
TGTGCCAGCAGCCCGGAACAGGGGAACGAGCAGTACTTC
>11|TRBJ1-1|TRBV20-1|-|-
CSASSGREAFF
TGCAGTGCTAGTTCCGGCAGGGAAGCTTTCTTT
>19|TRBJ1-2|TRBV7-9|-|-
CASSPYEPASGSSHYGYTF
TGTGCCAGCAGCCCATACGAACCTGCCTCAGGTTCCAGTCACTATGGCTACACCTTC
>16|TRBJ2-7|TRBV5-8|-|-
CASSLVGGTLNRGQYF
TGTGCCAGCAGCTTGGTAGGCGGGACCCTTAATCGAGGACAGTACTTC
>13|TRBJ2-7|TRBV29-1|-|TRBD2
CSVTGTSSYEQYF
TGCAGCGTTACCGGGACTAGCAGTTACGAGCAGTACTTC
>14|TRBJ1-1|TRBV28|-|-
CASRVSGGNTEAFF
TGTGCCAGCAGGGTTTCGGGGGGAAACACTGAAGCTTTCTTT
>13|TRBJ2-7|TRBV6-5|-|-
CASSPFLSYEQYF
TGTGCCAGCAGTCCCTTCCTCTCCTACGAGCAGTACTTC
>16|TRBJ1-2|TRBV6-5|-|TRBD1
CASSYNTAGQGGGYTF
TGTGCCAGCAGTTACAATACGGCCGGACAGGGAGGTGGCTACACCTTC
>13|TRBJ1-2|TRBV11-2|-|-
CASSLQGVLGYTF
TGTGCCAGCAGCCTTCAGGGTGTATTGGGCTACACCTTC
>15|TRBJ2-1|TRBV19|-|TRBD1
CASSIRQGGENEQFF
TGTGCCAGTAGTATAAGACAGGGGGGTGAGAATGAGCAGTTCTTC
>13|TRBJ1-1|TRBV4-3|-|-
CASSHRGGTEAFF
TGCGCCAGCAGCCACAGGGGAGGGACTGAAGCTTTCTTT
>15|TRBJ2-4|TRBV14|-|-
CASSQLGATKNIQYF
TGTGCCAGCAGCCAACTGGGGGCGACCAAAAACATTCAGTACTTC
>16|TRBJ2-2|TRBV4-3|-|-
CASSPPATPLTGELFF
TGCGCCAGCAGCCCGCCGGCGACTCCACTCACCGGGGAGCTGTTTTTT
>14|TRBJ2-2|TRBV5-1|-|TRBD1
CASSMEDRAGELFF
TGCGCCAGCAGCATGGAAGACAGGGCCGGGGAGCTGTTTTTT
>14|TRBJ1-2|TRBV28|-|TRBD1
CASSSRGGDREGTF
TGTGCCAGCAGTTCCCGAGGGGGAGACAGGGAAGGTACCTTC
>12|TRBJ2-1|TRBV29-1|once|-
CSVDPGNNEQFF
TGCAGCGTTGACCCAGGGAACAATGAGCAGTTCTTC
>17|TRBJ2-7|TRBV7-2|few|TRBD2
CASSLSPGLAGGYEQYF
TGTGCCAGCAGCTTAAGTCCGGGACTAGCGGGAGGATACGAGCAGTACTTC
>17|TRBJ2-1|TRBV19|-|TRBD2
CASGLAGGPSPYNEQFF
TGTGCCAGCGGACTAGCGGGGGGACCCTCACCCTACAATGAGCAGTTCTTC
>13|TRBJ2-1|TRBV19|-|-
CASSLPGTNEQFF
TGTGCCAGTAGCCTCCCCGGGACAAATGAGCAGTTCTTC
>15|TRBJ2-1|TRBV9|-|TRBD2
CASSHREGSYNEQFF
TGTGCCAGCAGCCACCGGGAGGGCTCCTACAATGAGCAGTTCTTC
>14|TRBJ2-7|TRBV11-2|-|TRBD2
CASSLQRGSYEQYF
TGTGCCAGCAGCTTACAGCGGGGGAGCTACGAGCAGTACTTC
>13|TRBJ1-2|TRBV5-1|-|TRBD1
CASGDRGNAGYTF
TGCGCCAGCGGGGACAGGGGGAACGCTGGCTACACCTTC
>14|TRBJ1-5|TRBV7-2|-|TRBD1
CASSSRGSNQPQHF
TGTGCCAGCAGCTCCAGGGGGAGCAATCAGCCCCAGCATTTT
>12|TRBJ2-7|TRBV28|-|-
CASSLSPGEQYF
TGTGCCAGCAGTTTATCGCCCGGCGAGCAGTACTTC